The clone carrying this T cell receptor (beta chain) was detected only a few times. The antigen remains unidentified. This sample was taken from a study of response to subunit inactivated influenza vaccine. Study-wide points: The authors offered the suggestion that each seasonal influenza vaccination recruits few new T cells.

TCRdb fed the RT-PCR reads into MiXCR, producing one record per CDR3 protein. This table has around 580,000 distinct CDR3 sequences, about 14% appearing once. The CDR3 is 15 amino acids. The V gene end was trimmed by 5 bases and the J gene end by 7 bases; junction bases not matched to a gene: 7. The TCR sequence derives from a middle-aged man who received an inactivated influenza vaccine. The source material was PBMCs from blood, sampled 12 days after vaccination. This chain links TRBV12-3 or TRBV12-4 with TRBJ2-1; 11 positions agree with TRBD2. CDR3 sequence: CASSTLAGGGNEQFF. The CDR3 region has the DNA TGTGCCAGCAGTACGCTAGCGGGAGGAGGAAATGAGCAGTTCTTC.